These 22 T cell receptor beta chains were sequenced from one sample in a study of T cells in Graves' hyperthyroidism and ophthalmopathy. TCR beta CDR3 regions were amplified from RNA transcripts. The HTBI primer set drove a first-round RT-PCR of the TCR CDR3. MiXCR was run by TCRdb on the multiplex PCR reads, yielding one entry per CDR3 protein. The sample consists of 350,000 to 450,000 distinct CDR3 sequences, around 14% of them appearing once. The sequencing sample was made of blood. The source is an older woman with Graves' hyperthyroidism.

This clonotype has only a few counts. J is TRBJ2-7 and V is TRBV19; D not resolved. The V and J ends lost 4 bases and 2 bases respectively, with 12 bases between them. CDR1 is LNHDA, CDR2 SQIVND, per germline (reference sequence). The CDR3 contains 14 residues. CDR3 sequence: CASSKGRNTYEQYF. The CDR3 bases are TGTGCCAGTAGTAAAGGCAGGAATACCTACGAGCAGTACTTC.

This clonotype has just a few counts. The chain combines TRBV10-3 with TRBJ1-1; D unresolved. Germline CDR1 reads ENHRY; CDR2 reads SYGVKD. The V end was cut by 8 bases, the J end by 3 bases, with 13 bases between. CDR3 size: 13 residues. The CDR3 sequence: CAIWAGTYTEAFF. The CDR3 region has the DNA TGTGCCATCTGGGCAGGAACCTACACTGAAGCTTTCTTT.

Concerning this clonotype itself: A read error may explain this, as a much larger clone is one base away. The chain couples TRBV15 to TRBJ2-7; a weak D match, TRBD1 (5 bases). Germline CDR1 and CDR2: LNHNV and YYDKDF (reference sequence). The length of the CDR3 is 12 residues. Trimming shortened V by 6 bases and J by 3 bases, and 9 bases separated the two germline ends. The CDR3 DNA sequence: TGTGCCACCAGGGACACCAACTACGAGCAGTACTTC. Protein sequence: CATRDTNYEQYF. Using reference TRBV15 and TRBJ2-7 for the parts outside the CDR3, the full variable domain is DAMVIQNPRYQVTQFGKPVTLSCSQTLNHNVMYWYQQKSSQAPKLLFHYYDKDFNNEADTPDNFQSRRPNTSFCFLDIRSPGLGDTAMYLCATRDTNYEQYFGPGTRLTVT.

In its sample, this clonotype was seen many times. The rearrangement uses TRBV7-9 and TRBJ1-1; D perhaps matches TRBD1 (6 bases). The V gene's germline CDR1 is SEHNR and CDR2 FQNEAQ (reference sequence). This CDR3 contains 12 residues. V lost 5 bases, J lost 7 bases, and 11 bases lay in between. CDR3 amino acids: CASSLDRFEAFF. CDR3 bases: TGTGCCAGCAGCCTCGACAGGTTTGAAGCTTTCTTT.

This clonotype occurred many times. The gene calls are TRBV20-1 and TRBJ2-1; perhaps TRBD2 as D (6 bases). V was pared by 2 bases and J by 5 bases, with 19 bases between. The CDR3 spans 16 residues. Germline V gene lookup returns CDR1 DFQATT and CDR2 SNEGSKA (reference sequence). The CDR3 DNA sequence: TGCAGTGCTAGAAAGGACTGGATGGGGGGAAACAATGAGCAGTTCTTC. This codes for CSARKDWMGGNNEQFF.

The chain couples TRBV24-1 to TRBJ2-6; D is possibly TRBD2 (6 bases). Trimming pared 2 bases from V and 4 bases from J, leaving 14 bases between. Germline CDR1 reads KGHDR; CDR2 reads SFDVKD. This CDR3 is 17 amino acids long. Here the CDR3 DNA reads TGTGCCACCAGTGATTCGTCAAGGGCGGGGGGGGCCAACGTCCTGACTTTC. The encoded protein is CATSDSSRAGGANVLTF.

This clonotype was picked up many times. The chain uses TRBV20-1 and TRBJ2-1; 13 nucleotides agree with TRBD2. Germline V CDR1 and CDR2: DFQATT, SNEGSKA (reference sequence). This CDR3 is 18 amino acids long. Trimming took 3 bases from V and 7 from J; bases not matched to a gene: 15. For the CDR3, the DNA is TGCAGTGCTAGGGGCATCACAGGACTAGCGGGAGACTTGAATGAGCAGTTCTTC. It is translated as CSARGITGLAGDLNEQFF.

This chain joins TRBV11-2 and TRBJ2-5, with 8 bases identical to TRBD1. This CDR3 spans 15 amino acids. V shed 1 base, J shed 4 bases, and the junction held 5 bases outside the gene matches. From germline, CDR1 is SGHAT and CDR2 FQNNGV. CDR3 in amino acids: CASSLGQGWLETQYF. The CDR3 DNA reads TGTGCCAGCAGCTTAGGACAGGGGTGGTTAGAGACCCAGTACTTC.

Note on this clonotype: A clone one base away is much larger, so this may be a read error. No conserved phenylalanine or tryptophan is present at the end of the CDR3, so a read error is the likely explanation. The rearrangement links TRBV6-1 to TRBJ1-2; 8 positions match TRBD1. The CDR3 extends over 14 amino acids. Germline CDR1 and CDR2: MNHNS and SASEGT. J lost 0 bases, V lost 6 bases, and 3 bases had no gene match. CDR3 coding DNA: TGTGCCAGCAGCCGGACAGGGCCTAACTATGGCTACACCCTC. Translated: CASSRTGPNYGYTL.

This clonotype was picked up many times. V is TRBV15 and J is TRBJ1-3; TRBD1 aligns across 11 bases. With V trimmed by 5 bases and J by 2 bases, 5 bases remained unmatched. This CDR3 contains 16 residues. Germline values: CDR1 LNHNV, CDR2 YYDKDF (reference sequence). DNA of the CDR3: TGTGCCACCAGCTTACGGACAGGGGGCACTGGAAACACCATATATTTT. Protein sequence: CATSLRTGGTGNTIYF.

This clonotype turned up a few times. The CDR3 DNA follows: TGTGCCAGCAGCTTAGAACGGGCTAGCGGGTACAATGAGCAGTTCTTC. Protein sequence: CASSLERASGYNEQFF. The V gene is TRBV7-6, the J gene TRBJ2-1; 8 bases are a match to TRBD2. The germline gives CDR1 SGHVS, CDR2 FNYEAQ. Trimming removed 1 base from V and 4 bases from J; junction bases left unmatched: 6. The CDR3 is made up of 16 amino acids. Variable domain in full (rest from reference TRBV7-6 and TRBJ2-1): GAGVSQSPRYKVTKRGQDVALRCDPISGHVSLYWYRQALGQGPEFLTYFNYEAQQDKSGLPNDRFSAERPEGSISTLTIQRTEQRDSAMYRCASSLERASGYNEQFFGPGTRLTVL.

This clonotype came up many times. The V call is TRBV28, the J call TRBJ1-1; D remains ambiguous. From germline, CDR1 is MDHEN and CDR2 SYDVKM. CDR3 length equals 11 residues. Trimming took 5 bases from V and 11 from J, leaving 12 bases between them. As DNA, the CDR3 is TGTGCCAGCAGTCAAGGGATTGGGGCTTTCTTT. Protein: CASSQGIGAFF.

V gene TRBV28 combines with J gene TRBJ1-4; D uncertain. Trimming left V 5 bases short and J 2 bases short, with 15 bases between. From germline, CDR1 is MDHEN and CDR2 SYDVKM. The CDR3 totals 16 residues. This CDR3 is CASSPQPQATNEKLFF. CDR3 in DNA: TGTGCCAGCAGTCCACAGCCGCAGGCGACTAATGAAAAACTGTTTTTT.

This clonotype has ten or more counts. The V and J genes are TRBV2 and TRBJ2-3; 12 bases match TRBD2. The junction had 7 bases not matched to a gene; V was cut back by 7 bases and J by 5 bases. Germline CDR1 is SNHLY and CDR2 is FYNNEI. This CDR3 is 15 amino acids long. The CDR3 coding sequence is TGTGCCAGCACTCCGGCTAGCGGGAGGGAAGATACGCAGTATTTT. It is translated as CASTPASGREDTQYF.

The J gene is TRBJ2-2, the V gene TRBV7-3; D call uncertain. CDR1 SGHTA and CDR2 FQGTGA come from the germline V gene. CDR3 length equals 12 residues. Trimming took 5 bases from V and 4 from J, leaving 5 bases between them. The CDR3 DNA is TGTGCCAGCAGCACAAGCACCGGGGAGCTGTTTTTT. Its translation is CASSTSTGELFF.

This clonotype has a count of ten or more. This chain connects TRBV2 to TRBJ2-1, with D perhaps matching TRBD1 (6 bases). The germline CDR1 and CDR2 sequences are SNHLY and FYNNEI. The germline V and J ends were trimmed by 0 bases and 9 bases, with 15 bases remaining between them. This CDR3 region has 15 residues. The CDR3 sequence is CASSEALPGGGEQFF. CDR3 nucleotides: TGTGCCAGCAGTGAAGCGCTTCCTGGGGGCGGTGAGCAGTTCTTC.

This clonotype has only a few counts. The chain uses TRBV6-2 or TRBV6-3 and TRBJ1-2; no clear D gene. Trimming stripped 8 bases from V and 3 bases from J, with 16 bases between. CDR1 MNHEY and CDR2 SVGEGT come from the germline V gene. This CDR3 has 14 amino acids. The CDR3 region is CASYPKMGYYGYTF. As DNA, the CDR3 is TGTGCCAGCTACCCGAAGATGGGGTACTATGGCTACACCTTC.

This clonotype was seen ten or more times. The V gene is TRBV7-9, the J gene TRBJ2-7; 9 positions agree with TRBD2. V trimming: 0 bases; J trimming: 9 bases; junction bases outside the gene matches: 12. CDR1 is SEHNR and CDR2 is FQNEAQ in the germline V gene (reference sequence). The CDR3 sequence is 16 residues long. The CDR3 here is CASSLAIAGVRNGQYF. In DNA, the CDR3 is TGTGCCAGCAGCTTAGCTATAGCGGGAGTCCGGAACGGGCAGTACTTC.

Points on this clonotype: One junction end does not reproduce the germline sequence, and a read error may be involved. This chain links TRBV27 with TRBJ2-1, with a weak D call TRBD2 (6 bases). This CDR3 has 14 amino acids. Germline V gene sequence: CDR1 MNHEY, CDR2 SMNVEV (reference sequence). CDR3 sequence: CAGRAITSSNEQFF. Here the CDR3 DNA reads TGTGCCGGCAGGGCCATTACTAGCAGCAATGAGCAGTTCTTC.

Only a few counts were recorded for this clonotype. A junction boundary mismatches the germline segment, possibly from a read error. The gene calls are TRBV10-3 and TRBJ1-5; D is possibly TRBD1 (6 bases). This CDR3 is 15 amino acids long. Germline lookup yields CDR1 ENHRY and CDR2 SYGVKD. This chain's CDR3 is CATSAGAGQGQPQHF. The CDR3 coding sequence is TGTGCCACCAGTGCGGGGGCAGGGCAGGGGCAGCCCCAGCATTTT.

This clonotype was recorded only once. The CDR3 end shows no conserved phenylalanine or tryptophan, and so a read error is likely. The CDR3 here is CASSGGLSYNEQFY. CDR3 DNA sequence: TGCGCCAGCAGCGGTGGACTGTCCTACAATGAGCAGTTCTAC. The chain combines TRBV5-6 with TRBJ2-1, with a weak D call TRBD2 (5 bases). The CDR3 runs to 14 residues. Germline CDR1 and CDR2: SGHDT and YYEEEE.

This clonotype was counted ten times or more. The rearrangement links TRBV12-3 or TRBV12-4 to TRBJ1-4, with D unresolved. CDR3 length equals 13 residues. With 5 bases removed from V and 4 bases from J, the gap between germline ends came to 8 bases. The CDR3 region has the DNA TGTGCCAGCAGTCTACTTGGTAATGAAAAACTGTTTTTT. Amino acids: CASSLLGNEKLFF.